Listed below are T cell receptor beta chains from one sample, sequenced in a study of blood T cell repertoires in COVID-19. The method was immunoSEQ multiplex PCR; TCRdb's version includes in-frame clones alone and lacks a portion of them. Of some 93,000 clones in the sample, roughly 77% are singletons; the top ten hold 24%. Material: peripheral blood. These receptors were collected from a human donor in a cohort sampled during active COVID-19. CDR3s include the opening cysteine and the closing phenylalanine or tryptophan. Each record gives: V gene, J gene, D gene, clone size, CDR3 DNA, CDR3 protein. D genes are given only for firm matches. Clone sizes are given selectively: once, few, many, or a class where the clone is expanded.

TRBV7-3	TRBJ2-5	TRBD1	few	TGTGCCAGCAGCCGGACAGGTCGGGGAGAGACCCAGTACTTC	CASSRTGRGETQYF
TRBV5-1	TRBJ2-3	TRBD1	.	TGCGCCAGCAGCTTGGGACAACAGGGGACAGATACGCAGTATTTT	CASSLGQQGTDTQYF
TRBV9	TRBJ1-6	TRBD1	.	TGTGCCAGCAGCGTAGCCGGGACAGGGACTAATTCACCCCTCCACTTT	CASSVAGTGTNSPLHF
TRBV7-9	TRBJ2-7	.	.	TGTGCCAGCAGCTTACAGGGTTTCGAGCAGTACTTC	CASSLQGFEQYF
TRBV18	TRBJ2-3	.	.	TGTGCCAGCTCACGGACGGGAGGCACAGATACGCAGTATTTT	CASSRTGGTDTQYF
TRBV27	TRBJ2-1	.	.	TGTGCCAGCAGTTCGACCGGACTGCCGGAGTTCTTC	CASSSTGLPEFF
TRBV27	TRBJ2-7	.	.	TGTGCCAGCAGTCCCAGGTCAGGCCTGTACGAGCAGTACTTC	CASSPRSGLYEQYF
TRBV12-5	TRBJ2-1	TRBD2	.	TGTGCTAGTGCCCAAGGCGGGAGCTTTAGTGAGCAGTTCTTC	CASAQGGSFSEQFF
TRBV4-1	TRBJ1-4	.	.	TGCGCCAGCAGCCAATCCCGGAGCAGGGCAGAGGAAAAACTGTTTTTT	CASSQSRSRAEEKLFF
TRBV25-1	TRBJ2-5	TRBD1	once	TGTGCCAGCACCTCCTCCAAGGGGGCAGTAGGGACCCAGTACTTC	CASTSSKGAVGTQYF
TRBV6-5	TRBJ2-7	TRBD1	.	TGTGCCAGCAGTCAGGGGGGACAGGGAGTCGAGCAGTACTTC	CASSQGGQGVEQYF
TRBV2	TRBJ2-7	TRBD1	few	TGTGCCAGCAATCGGGACAGGGAGGGCGAGCAGTACTTC	CASNRDREGEQYF
TRBV5-3	TRBJ2-1	TRBD1	.	TGTGCCAGAATAAAGACCGAACGTGGGACAGGACGTGCCTACAATGAGCAGTTCTTC	CARIKTERGTGRAYNEQFF
TRBV10-3	TRBJ2-7	.	.	TGTGCCATCAGTGTAGGGAGCTCCTACGAGCAGTACTTC	CAISVGSSYEQYF
TRBV7-2	TRBJ2-3	.	.	TGTGCCAGCAGCCAAAATAGGGCTTCCAGCGGTACGCAGTATTTT	CASSQNRASSGTQYF
TRBV4-2	TRBJ1-2	TRBD1	.	TGTGCCAGCAGCCGCGGGACAGAGGGCTATGGCTACACCTTC	CASSRGTEGYGYTF
TRBV19	TRBJ1-2	.	.	TGTGCCAGTAGTCTCCAAACACCAGGGAATTCCGGACCTTATGGCTACACCTTC	CASSLQTPGNSGPYGYTF
TRBV6-6	TRBJ1-5	.	.	TGTGCCAGCAGCGGCAGCGGCAATCAGCCCCAGCATTTT	CASSGSGNQPQHF
TRBV20-1	TRBJ1-2	.	.	TGCAGTGCTAGACAGTCTCGCGGCACCTTC	CSARQSRGTF
TRBV28	TRBJ1-2	TRBD1	.	TGTGCCAGCGGAGACAGGGGTTATGGCTACACCTTC	CASGDRGYGYTF
TRBV28	TRBJ2-1	.	.	TGTGCCAGCAGTTCACCCGGGATATACAATGAACAGTTCTTC	CASSSPGIYNEQFF
TRBV5-1	TRBJ2-7	.	.	TGCGCCAGCAGCCCCGCCTGGGTAGGAGGTTCCGAGCAGTACTTC	CASSPAWVGGSEQYF
TRBV5-8	TRBJ2-3	TRBD2	few	TGTGCCAGCAGCTGGGGGGGGACTAGCGGGAGTGGAAGAACAGATACGCAGTATTTT	CASSWGGTSGSGRTDTQYF
TRBV12-3/TRBV12-4	TRBJ2-1	.	.	TGTGCCAGCAGTTTCAGCGATGAGCAGTTCTTC	CASSFSDEQFF
TRBV28	TRBJ2-7	TRBD2	.	TGTGCCAGCGCGGGAGGCGGGCTCACCTACGAGCAGTACTTC	CASAGGGLTYEQYF
TRBV3-1/TRBV3-2	TRBJ1-1	.	.	TGTGCCAGCAGCGGGACTGAAAAGAACACTGAAGCTTTCTTT	CASSGTEKNTEAFF
TRBV7-8	TRBJ2-5	TRBD2	once	TGTGCCAGCGGCCGGACTAGCGGAGAGACCCAGTACTTC	CASGRTSGETQYF
TRBV7-7	TRBJ2-3	TRBD2	once	TGTGCTAGCAGCTTGTCTAGCGGCACCACAGATACGCAGTATTTT	CASSLSSGTTDTQYF
TRBV6-6	TRBJ2-1	TRBD1	.	TGTGCCAGTGGTGTGGACAGGGAATGGGATGAGCAGTTCTTC	CASGVDREWDEQFF
TRBV5-1	TRBJ1-1	.	few	TGCGCCAGCGGACCTCAACCTAGGGGCCTGAACACTGAAGCTTTCTTT	CASGPQPRGLNTEAFF
TRBV7-9	TRBJ1-5	.	.	TGTGCCAGCAGCTTAGTAGGGGCCAGCAATCAGCCCCAGCATTTT	CASSLVGASNQPQHF
TRBV28	TRBJ2-1	TRBD2	few	TGTGCCAGCAGGAGCGGGAGCCTCTATGAGCAGTTCTTC	CASRSGSLYEQFF
TRBV28	TRBJ2-7	TRBD2	.	TGTGCCAGCAGAACCAGCGGGGGTCAGGTTTACGAGCAGTACTTC	CASRTSGGQVYEQYF
TRBV4-1	TRBJ1-2	TRBD1	.	TGCGCCAGCAGCCAGAGGGGGCGGGATGGCTACACCTTC	CASSQRGRDGYTF
TRBV10-3	TRBJ2-2	TRBD2	.	TGTGCCATCAGTCGACTAGCGTCCCCCGGGGAGCTGTTTTTT	CAISRLASPGELFF
TRBV18	TRBJ2-5	TRBD1	.	TGTGCCAGCTCACCCGAGACAGGGGGGGAGACCCAGTACTTC	CASSPETGGETQYF
TRBV19	TRBJ2-7	.	.	TGTGCCAGTAGGGGCAGGGGCTACGGGGCTTACGAGCAGTACTTC	CASRGRGYGAYEQYF
TRBV5-1	TRBJ2-7	TRBD2	.	TGCGCCAGCAGCCCTAGCGGGGGCCCCTACGAGCAGTACTTC	CASSPSGGPYEQYF
TRBV4-2	TRBJ1-5	.	few	TGTGCCAGCAGCCAAGATCGCCGGGTAAGTCTGCCCCAGCATTTT	CASSQDRRVSLPQHF
TRBV23-1	TRBJ1-2	.	once	TGCGCCAGCAGCCGCCCCCAGTACTATGGCTACACCTTC	CASSRPQYYGYTF
TRBV7-9	TRBJ2-3	.	.	TGTGCCAGCGGGTCACCTTTTCGGGGGAATACGCAGTATTTT	CASGSPFRGNTQYF
TRBV7-2	TRBJ1-1	TRBD1	.	TGTGCCAGCAGCTACTCGGACAGGTTGGGCGCTTTCTTT	CASSYSDRLGAFF
TRBV7-2	TRBJ2-3	TRBD2	.	TGTGCCAGCAGCGAGACTAGCGGGAGTCCAGATACGCAGTATTTT	CASSETSGSPDTQYF
TRBV7-6	TRBJ2-1	TRBD2	.	TGTGCCAGCAGCTTAGGAGGGCCATCTAGCGGGAAAGGGCACAATGAGCAGTTCTTC	CASSLGGPSSGKGHNEQFF
TRBV6-2/TRBV6-3	TRBJ2-5	TRBD2	.	TGTGCCAGCAGTTACGGGACTAGCGGGAGGAGGGAGACCCAGTACTTC	CASSYGTSGRRETQYF
TRBV2	TRBJ2-1	.	.	TGTGCCAGCAGTGAAGACAGGGTGGATGAGCAGTTCTTC	CASSEDRVDEQFF
TRBV3-1/TRBV3-2	TRBJ2-7	TRBD1	once	TGTGCCAGCAGCGAGAGGACAGGGGGTGACGAGCAGTACTTC	CASSERTGGDEQYF
TRBV25-1	TRBJ1-4	TRBD1	few	TGTGCCAGCAGTGAAGGGTGGGGCAGGGGGGATGAAAAACTGTTTTTT	CASSEGWGRGDEKLFF
TRBV18	TRBJ1-2	TRBD1	.	TGTGCCAGCTCGGGACAGGGGATGTACTATGGCTACACCTTC	CASSGQGMYYGYTF
TRBV25-1	TRBJ2-1	.	few	TGTGCCAGCAAACCAAGGGGCACCTACAATGAGCAGTTCTTC	CASKPRGTYNEQFF
TRBV7-2	TRBJ2-4	TRBD1	.	TGTGCCAGCAGTCCGACAGGGGTTGCCAAAAACATTCAGTACTTC	CASSPTGVAKNIQYF
TRBV18	TRBJ2-2	.	.	TGTGCCAGCTCACTAACAGGTGGCACCGGGGAGCTGTTTTTT	CASSLTGGTGELFF
TRBV12-3/TRBV12-4	TRBJ1-2	.	.	TGTGCCAGCAGTACACAGGGTAACTATGGCTACACCTTC	CASSTQGNYGYTF
TRBV13	TRBJ1-6	TRBD1	.	TGTGCCAGCAGCTTAGGCCGGGACAGGGGTTCCTATAATTCACCCCTCCACTTT	CASSLGRDRGSYNSPLHF
TRBV18	TRBJ1-1	.	many	TGTGCCAGCTCACCACCCTCCGGGAGGACTGAAGCTTTCTTT	CASSPPSGRTEAFF
TRBV5-4	TRBJ2-5	.	.	TGTGCCAGCAGCTTGGGTTTTGGGCTCCAAGAGACCCAGTACTTC	CASSLGFGLQETQYF
TRBV5-6	TRBJ1-2	TRBD1	many	TGTGCCAGCAGCTTAGGGACAGGAGGCGACACCTTC	CASSLGTGGDTF
TRBV7-9	TRBJ2-1	.	few	TGTGCCAGCAGCGAGGACTTGGAGCAGTTCTTC	CASSEDLEQFF
TRBV6-4	TRBJ2-3	.	.	TGTGCCAGCAGTGTTCAGGTCACAGATACGCAGTATTTT	CASSVQVTDTQYF